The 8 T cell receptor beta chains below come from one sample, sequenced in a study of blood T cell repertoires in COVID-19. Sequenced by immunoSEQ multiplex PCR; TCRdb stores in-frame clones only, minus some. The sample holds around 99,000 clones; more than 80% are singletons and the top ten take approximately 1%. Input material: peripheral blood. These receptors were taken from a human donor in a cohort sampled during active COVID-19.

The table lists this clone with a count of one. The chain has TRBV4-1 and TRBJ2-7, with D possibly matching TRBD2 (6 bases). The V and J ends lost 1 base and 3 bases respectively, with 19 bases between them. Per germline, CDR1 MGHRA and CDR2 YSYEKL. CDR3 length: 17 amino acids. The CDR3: CASSQVVRDWGIYEQYF. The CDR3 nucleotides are TGCGCCAGCAGCCAAGTGGTCCGGGACTGGGGGATCTACGAGCAGTACTTC.

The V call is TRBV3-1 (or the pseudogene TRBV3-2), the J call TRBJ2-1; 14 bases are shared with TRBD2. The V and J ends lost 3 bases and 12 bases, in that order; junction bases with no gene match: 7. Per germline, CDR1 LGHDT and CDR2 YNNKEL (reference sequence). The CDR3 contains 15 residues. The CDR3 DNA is TGTGCCAGCAGCCATCCCGGACTAGCGGGGGGCCCGCAGTTCTTC. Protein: CASSHPGLAGGPQFF.

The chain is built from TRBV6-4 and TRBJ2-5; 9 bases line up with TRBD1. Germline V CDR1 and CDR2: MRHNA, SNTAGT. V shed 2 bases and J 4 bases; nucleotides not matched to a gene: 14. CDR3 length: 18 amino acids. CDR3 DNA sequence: TGTGCCAGCAGTGACCAAACCCCGGACAGGGGTTGGAGAGAGACCCAGTACTTC. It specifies CASSDQTPDRGWRETQYF.

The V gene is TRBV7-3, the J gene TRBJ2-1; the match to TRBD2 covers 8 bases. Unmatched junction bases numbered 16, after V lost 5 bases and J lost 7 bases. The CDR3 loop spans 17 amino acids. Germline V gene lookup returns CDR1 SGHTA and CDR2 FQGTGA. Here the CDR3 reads CASSPKGGGRPLNEQFF. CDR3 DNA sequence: TGTGCCAGCAGCCCCAAGGGCGGCGGGAGGCCCTTGAATGAGCAGTTCTTC.

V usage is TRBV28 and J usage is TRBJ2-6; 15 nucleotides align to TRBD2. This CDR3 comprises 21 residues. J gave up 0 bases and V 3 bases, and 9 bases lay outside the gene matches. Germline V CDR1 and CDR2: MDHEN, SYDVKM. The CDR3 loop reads CASSLFHGTSGRSSGANVLTF. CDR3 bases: TGTGCCAGCAGTTTGTTCCACGGGACTAGCGGGAGGAGCTCTGGGGCCAACGTCCTGACTTTC.

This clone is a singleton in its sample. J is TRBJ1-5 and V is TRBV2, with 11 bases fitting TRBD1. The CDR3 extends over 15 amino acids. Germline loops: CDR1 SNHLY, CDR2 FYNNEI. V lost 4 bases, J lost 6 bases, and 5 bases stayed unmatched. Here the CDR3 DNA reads TGTGCCAGCAGTGGGGACAGGGGGGCCGCTCAGCCCCAGCATTTT. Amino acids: CASSGDRGAAQPQHF. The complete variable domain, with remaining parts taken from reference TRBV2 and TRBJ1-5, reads EPEVTQTPSHQVTQMGQEVILRCVPISNHLYFYWYRQILGQKVEFLVSFYNNEISEKSEIFDDQFSVERPDGSNFTLKIRSTKLEDSAMYFCASSGDRGAAQPQHFGDGTRLSIL.

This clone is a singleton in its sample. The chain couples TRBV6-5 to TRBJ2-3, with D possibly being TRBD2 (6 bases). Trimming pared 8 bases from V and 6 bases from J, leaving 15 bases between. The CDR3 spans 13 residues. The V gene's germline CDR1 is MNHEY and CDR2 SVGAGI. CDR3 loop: CASSGLPRDTQYF. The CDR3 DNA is TGTGCCAGCTCGGGACTGCCCAGGGATACGCAGTATTTT.

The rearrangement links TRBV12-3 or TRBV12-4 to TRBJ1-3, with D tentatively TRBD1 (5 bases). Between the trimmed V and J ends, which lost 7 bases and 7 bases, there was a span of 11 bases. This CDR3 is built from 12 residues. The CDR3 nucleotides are TGTGCCAGCACCCCCCGGGGGAACACCATATATTTT. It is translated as CASTPRGNTIYF.